The clone carrying this T cell receptor beta chain was detected a few times. This sample is part of a study of cytomegalovirus exposure and HLA in healthy donors. About the research overall: Early released data comprised 80 million or so unique TCRs from HLA-typed donors.

Germline V gene data show CDR1 as ENHRY and CDR2 as SYGVKD. Unmatched junction bases numbered 4, after V lost 3 bases and J lost 4 bases. CDR3 size: 15 residues. In the PCR, 60 Vbeta and 13 Jbeta primers were used. Measured with immunoSEQ multiplex PCR; TCRdb has only the in-frame clones, and not every one. The repertoire has 95,000 to 150,000 clones, roughly 65% of them found once; the top ten carry roughly 10%. Sequencing was carried out using PBMCs. This TCR was recovered from a man aged 40-49 years in good health and CMV-seropositive. The chain combines TRBV10-3 with TRBJ1-4, with 8 bases that match TRBD1. The CDR3 sequence is CAISDLDRGNEKLFF. The CDR3 DNA reads as TGTGCCATCAGTGACCTCGACAGGGGTAATGAAAAACTGTTTTTT.